This section outlines one T cell receptor beta chain sequence together with its context. This sample was included in a study of blood T cell repertoires in COVID-19. Looking at the study overall: Researchers got acute and convalescent COVID-19 samples from the United States, Italy and Spain. Nucleic acid was either cDNA or gDNA, and it came from T cells, B-cell-depleted T cells, or PBMCs.

Original data processing: For nucleated cells, counts were estimated from reference gene primer amplification. This table comes from immunoSEQ multiplex PCR, and its TCRdb copy is limited to in-frame clones, with some not included. The V and J calls and the clone size are those of that table, but D and trimming were determined from the DNA. This sample yields around 330,000 clones, of which roughly 85% are seen a single time; around 1.8% belongs to the top ten. CDR1 is GTSNPN and CDR2 is SVGIG in the germline V gene (reference sequence). Trimming stripped 2 bases from V and 5 bases from J, with 12 bases between. CDR3 length equals 13 residues.

Sequences were obtained from PBMCs or T cells enriched from blood (not recorded which). This clonotype was obtained from a woman in her 30s who had been exposed to COVID-19. This chain links TRBV30 with TRBJ1-2; the D is unclear. This chain's CDR3 is CAWSKGREYGYTF. In nucleotides, the CDR3 is TGTGCCTGGAGTAAGGGTCGGGAGTATGGCTACACCTTC.